Listed below are T cell receptor beta chains from one sample, sequenced in a study of blood T cell repertoires in COVID-19. Sequenced by immunoSEQ multiplex PCR; TCRdb stores in-frame clones only, minus some. The table records under 200,000 clones, 87% of them present only once. The sequenced sample consisted of peripheral blood. Receptor source: a man younger than 30 with active or convalescent COVID-19. CDR3s include the opening cysteine and the closing phenylalanine or tryptophan. D genes are given only for firm matches.

J,V,D,CDR3
TRBJ2-1,TRBV10-2,TRBD2,CASSDPPSGRADEQFF
TRBJ2-7,TRBV30,-,CAWSKTTDRTEQYF
TRBJ1-1,TRBV11-2,TRBD1,CASSSGTGGAVDTEAFF
TRBJ1-5,TRBV28,TRBD1,CASSRQGSNQPQHF
TRBJ1-3,TRBV10-3,-,CAISPGGTSGNTIYF
TRBJ2-7,TRBV28,TRBD2,CASSPPPVTSGSEQYF
TRBJ1-5,TRBV7-2,TRBD1,CASSPGGSNQPQHF
TRBJ1-3,TRBV3-1/TRBV3-2,TRBD1,CASSPDRGTATIYF
TRBJ1-6,TRBV5-1,TRBD1,CASSFQGANSPLHF
TRBJ2-5,TRBV28,TRBD2,CAAWRGTETQYF
TRBJ2-1,TRBV28,TRBD2,CANSPSLASDEQFF
TRBJ1-2,TRBV27,TRBD1,CASSFYPQGGSGYTF
TRBJ1-5,TRBV3-1/TRBV3-2,-,CASSPSEGNQPQHF
TRBJ2-4,TRBV3-1/TRBV3-2,-,CASSQGGMAAKNIQYF
TRBJ2-3,TRBV19,TRBD2,CASSIGGLAGGTDTQYF
TRBJ2-5,TRBV2,-,CASSYSGGPDGETQYF
TRBJ1-2,TRBV11-2,-,CASSLDMRTGGYYGYTF
TRBJ2-5,TRBV10-2,TRBD2,CATRTSGEETQYF
TRBJ2-5,TRBV24-1,TRBD1,CDFPYRGLKETQYF
TRBJ1-2,TRBV10-3,TRBD1,CAITSTGLNYGYTF
TRBJ2-5,TRBV18,-,CASSPGAGETQYF
TRBJ2-1,TRBV12-3/TRBV12-4,-,CASSPRRSNEQFF
TRBJ1-6,TRBV18,-,CASSPEASPLHF
TRBJ2-1,TRBV5-4,TRBD2,CASRLAGVSGNEQFF
TRBJ2-1,TRBV27,-,CASSLWPKGDYNEQFF
TRBJ1-2,TRBV29-1,TRBD1,CSVYHLTGYGYTF
TRBJ2-5,TRBV7-9,TRBD1,CASSSLGRGMETQYF
TRBJ1-1,TRBV10-1,TRBD1,CASPTGTVKTEAFF
TRBJ2-2,TRBV5-4,TRBD2,CASSLGGGTGTGELFF
TRBJ2-1,TRBV27,-,CASSSVGGKQFF
TRBJ1-5,TRBV6-5,-,CASTIAPGQPQHF
TRBJ1-1,TRBV5-6,-,CASSRGVPRLNTEAFF
TRBJ1-4,TRBV10-1,TRBD1,CATVRRPGQGNEKLFF